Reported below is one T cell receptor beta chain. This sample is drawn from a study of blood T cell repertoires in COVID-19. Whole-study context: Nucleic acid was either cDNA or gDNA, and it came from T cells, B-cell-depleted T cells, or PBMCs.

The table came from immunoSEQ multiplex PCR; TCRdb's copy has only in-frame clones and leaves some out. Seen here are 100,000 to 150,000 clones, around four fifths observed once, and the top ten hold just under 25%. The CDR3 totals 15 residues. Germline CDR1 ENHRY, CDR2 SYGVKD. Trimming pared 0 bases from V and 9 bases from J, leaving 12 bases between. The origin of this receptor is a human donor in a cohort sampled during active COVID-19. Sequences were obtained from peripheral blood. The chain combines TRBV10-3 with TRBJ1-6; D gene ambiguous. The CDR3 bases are TGTGCCATCAGTGAGTCGATTGTCAGTGGTTCACCCCTCCACTTT. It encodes CAISESIVSGSPLHF.